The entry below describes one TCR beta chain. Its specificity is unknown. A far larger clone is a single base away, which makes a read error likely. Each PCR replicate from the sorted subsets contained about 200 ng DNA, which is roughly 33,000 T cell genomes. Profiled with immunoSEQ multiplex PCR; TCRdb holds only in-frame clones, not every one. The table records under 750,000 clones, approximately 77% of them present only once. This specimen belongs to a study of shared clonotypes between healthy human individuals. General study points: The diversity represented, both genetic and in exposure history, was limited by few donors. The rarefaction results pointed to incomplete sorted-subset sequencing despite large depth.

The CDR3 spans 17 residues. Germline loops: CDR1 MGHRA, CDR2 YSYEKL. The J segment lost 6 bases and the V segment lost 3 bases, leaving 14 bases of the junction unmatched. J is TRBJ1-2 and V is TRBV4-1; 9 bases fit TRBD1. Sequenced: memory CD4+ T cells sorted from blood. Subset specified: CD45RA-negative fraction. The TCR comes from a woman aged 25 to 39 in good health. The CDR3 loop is CASSHAWTGEGENGYTF. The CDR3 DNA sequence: TGCGCCAGCAGCCATGCCTGGACAGGGGAAGGAGAGAATGGCTACACCTTC.